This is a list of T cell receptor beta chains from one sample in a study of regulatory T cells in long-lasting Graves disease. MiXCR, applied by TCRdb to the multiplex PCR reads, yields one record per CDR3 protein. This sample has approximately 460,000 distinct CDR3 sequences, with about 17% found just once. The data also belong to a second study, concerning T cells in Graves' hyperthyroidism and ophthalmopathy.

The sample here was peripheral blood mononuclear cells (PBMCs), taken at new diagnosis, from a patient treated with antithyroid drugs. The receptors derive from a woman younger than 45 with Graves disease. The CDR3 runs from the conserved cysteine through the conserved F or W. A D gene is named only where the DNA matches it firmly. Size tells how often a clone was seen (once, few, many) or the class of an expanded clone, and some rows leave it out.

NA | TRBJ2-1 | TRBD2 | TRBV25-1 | TGTGCCAGCAGTGATTTGGGGGGGGGCAATGAGCAGTTCTTC | CASSDLGGGNEQFF
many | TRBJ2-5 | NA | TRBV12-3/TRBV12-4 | TGTGCCAGCAGTTTAGTACCAGGGTGGGGGGAGACCCAGTACTTC | CASSLVPGWGETQYF
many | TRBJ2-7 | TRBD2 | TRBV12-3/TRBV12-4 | TGTGCCAGCAGTCCCAGTTCCAGCGGGATCGTCCACGAGCAGTACTTC | CASSPSSSGIVHEQYF
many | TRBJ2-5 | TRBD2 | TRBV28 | TGTGCCAGCAGTTGGGGACTAGCGGGGGGGAGGACAGAGACCCAGTACTTC | CASSWGLAGGRTETQYF
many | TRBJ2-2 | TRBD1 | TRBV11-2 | TGTGCCAGCAGCTTTTCAGGGGGCGACACCGGGGAGCTGTTTTTT | CASSFSGGDTGELFF
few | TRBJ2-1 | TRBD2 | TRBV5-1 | TGCGCCAGCAGCTTGACTAGCGGTCAAGTATACAATGAGCAGTTCTTC | CASSLTSGQVYNEQFF
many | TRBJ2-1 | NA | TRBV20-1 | TGCAGTGTTACAGCGGCCTCTAACAATGAGCAGTTCTTC | CSVTAASNNEQFF
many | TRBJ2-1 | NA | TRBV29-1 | TGCAGCGTTGAACGGGAGTACAATGAGCAGTTCTTC | CSVEREYNEQFF
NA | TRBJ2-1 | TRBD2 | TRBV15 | TGTGCCACCAGCGCAGGAACTAGCGGAGTCTACAATGAGCAGTTCTTC | CATSAGTSGVYNEQFF
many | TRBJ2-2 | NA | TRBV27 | TGTGCCAGCAGTTTTTCTGAGGGGTCAAGTGCGAACACCGGGGAGCTGTTTTTT | CASSFSEGSSANTGELFF
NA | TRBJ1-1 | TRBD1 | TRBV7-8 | TGTGCCAGCAGCTACGACAGGGTCGCGGGGATGGACACTGAAGCTTTCTTT | CASSYDRVAGMDTEAFF
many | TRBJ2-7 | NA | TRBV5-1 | TGCGCCAGCAGCTTGGGAGACTCCTTTGGCTACGAGCAGTACTTC | CASSLGDSFGYEQYF
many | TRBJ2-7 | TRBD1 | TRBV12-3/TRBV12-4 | TGTGCCAGCAGTTTAGGGGACAGGGCCTACGAGCAGTACTTC | CASSLGDRAYEQYF
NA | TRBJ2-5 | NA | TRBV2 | TGTGCCAGCAAGCGAGGTGCGGGGCAAGAGACCCAGTACTTC | CASKRGAGQETQYF
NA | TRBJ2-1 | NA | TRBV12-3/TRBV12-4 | TGTGCCAGCAGTCCATCCCTTTTTGTGGGAGTAGGCAATGAGCAGTTCTTC | CASSPSLFVGVGNEQFF
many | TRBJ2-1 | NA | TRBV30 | TGTGCCTGGAGTCACATAGCCGGTGAGCAGTTCTTC | CAWSHIAGEQFF
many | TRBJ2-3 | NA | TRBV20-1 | TGCAGTGCTAGTCTGTCCGAGAGGGATACGCAGTATTTT | CSASLSERDTQYF
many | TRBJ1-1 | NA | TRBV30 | TGTGCCTGGAGTCAAACAGGGAACACTGAAGCTTTCTTT | CAWSQTGNTEAFF
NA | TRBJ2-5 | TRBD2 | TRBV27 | TGTGCCAGCAGCCGCGCTAGCGGGAGGGAGGAGGAGACCCAGTACTTC | CASSRASGREEETQYF
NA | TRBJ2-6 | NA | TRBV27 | TGTGCCAGCAGTTGGGTCCCTCGGGCCAACGTCCTGACTTTC | CASSWVPRANVLTF
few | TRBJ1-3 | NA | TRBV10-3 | TGTGCCATCAGTGATGCGGACTCTGGAAACACCATATATTTT | CAISDADSGNTIYF
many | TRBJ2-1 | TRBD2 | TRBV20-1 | TGCAGTGCTAGATCGACGACTAGCGGGACCTTCATCTACAATGAGCAGTTCTTC | CSARSTTSGTFIYNEQFF
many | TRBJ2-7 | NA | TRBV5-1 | TGCGCCAGCAGCTTGCACCCCCACGAGCAGTACTTC | CASSLHPHEQYF
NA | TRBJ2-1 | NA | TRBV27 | TGTGCCAGCAGTCCTACGAGTGTGGGGGACGACAATGAGCAGTTCTTC | CASSPTSVGDDNEQFF
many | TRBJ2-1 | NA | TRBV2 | TGTGCCAGCAGTGAAAGGTGGGAGTTCTCCTACAATGAGCAGTTCTTC | CASSERWEFSYNEQFF
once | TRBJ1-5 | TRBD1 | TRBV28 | TGTGCCAGCACAACCGGGACAGGGGTGGATCAGCCCCAGCATTTT | CASTTGTGVDQPQHF
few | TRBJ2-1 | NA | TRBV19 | TGTGCCAGTAGTTTTCAGAGGGGCGATGAGCAGTTCTTC | CASSFQRGDEQFF
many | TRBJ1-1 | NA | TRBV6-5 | TGTGCCAGCAGTTACCTAGACACTGAAGCTTTCTTT | CASSYLDTEAFF
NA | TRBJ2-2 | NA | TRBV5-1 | TGCGCCAGCACTTCTTACCCGGGACAAAACACCGGGGAGCTGTTTTTT | CASTSYPGQNTGELFF
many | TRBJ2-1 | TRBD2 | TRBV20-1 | TGCAGTGCTAGAGACCCTAGCGGGAGGGTGTATGAGCAGTTCTTC | CSARDPSGRVYEQFF
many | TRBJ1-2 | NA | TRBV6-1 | TGTGCCAGCACAACTCCGAGGGGGGGCGCCGAATTAGGATATGGCTACACCTTC | CASTTPRGGAELGYGYTF
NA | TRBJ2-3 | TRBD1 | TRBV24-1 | TGTGCCACCAGTGACCCCGGGACAGGGGGGACAGATACGCAGTATTTT | CATSDPGTGGTDTQYF
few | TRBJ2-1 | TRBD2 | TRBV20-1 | TGCAGTGCTAGGTCTTCTAGCGGGAGTACCGACAATGAGCAGTTCTTC | CSARSSSGSTDNEQFF